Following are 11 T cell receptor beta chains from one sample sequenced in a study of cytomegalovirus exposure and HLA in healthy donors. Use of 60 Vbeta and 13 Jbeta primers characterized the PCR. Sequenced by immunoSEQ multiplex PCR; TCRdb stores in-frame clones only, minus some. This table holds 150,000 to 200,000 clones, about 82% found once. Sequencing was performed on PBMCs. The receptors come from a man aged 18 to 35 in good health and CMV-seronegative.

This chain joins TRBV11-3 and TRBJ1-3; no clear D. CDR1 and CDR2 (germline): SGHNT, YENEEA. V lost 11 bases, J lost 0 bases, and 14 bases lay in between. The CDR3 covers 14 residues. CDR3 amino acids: CAARRRTSGNTIYF. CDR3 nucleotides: TGTGCCGCCCGGAGGAGGACCTCTGGAAACACCATATATTTT.

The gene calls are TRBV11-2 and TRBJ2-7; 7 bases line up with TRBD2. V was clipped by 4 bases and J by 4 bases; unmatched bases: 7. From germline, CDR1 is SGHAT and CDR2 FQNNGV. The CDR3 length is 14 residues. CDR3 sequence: CASSSPLARYEQYF. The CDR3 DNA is TGTGCCAGCAGCTCGCCACTAGCGCGTTACGAGCAGTACTTC. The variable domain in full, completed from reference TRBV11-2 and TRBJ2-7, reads EAGVAQSPRYKIIEKRQSVAFWCNPISGHATLYWYQQILGQGPKLLIQFQNNGVVDDSQLPKDRFSAERLKGVDSTLKIQPAKLEDSAVYLCASSSPLARYEQYFGPGTRLTVT.

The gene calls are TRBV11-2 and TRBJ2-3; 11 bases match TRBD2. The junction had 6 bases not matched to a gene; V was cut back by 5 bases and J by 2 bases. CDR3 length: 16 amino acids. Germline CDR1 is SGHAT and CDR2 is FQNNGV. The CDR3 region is CASSRVAGGFTDTQYF. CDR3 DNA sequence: TGTGCCAGCAGCAGGGTAGCGGGGGGGTTCACAGATACGCAGTATTTT.

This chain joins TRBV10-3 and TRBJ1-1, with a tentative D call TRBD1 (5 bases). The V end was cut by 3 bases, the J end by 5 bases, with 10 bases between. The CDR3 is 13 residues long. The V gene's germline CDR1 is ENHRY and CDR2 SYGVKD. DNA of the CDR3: TGTGCCATCAGTGAAGGGAGGGGAACTGAAGCTTTCTTT. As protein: CAISEGRGTEAFF.

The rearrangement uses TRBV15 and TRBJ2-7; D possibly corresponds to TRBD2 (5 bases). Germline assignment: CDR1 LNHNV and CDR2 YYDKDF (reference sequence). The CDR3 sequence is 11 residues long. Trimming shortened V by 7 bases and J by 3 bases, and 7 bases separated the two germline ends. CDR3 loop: CATTDYYEQYF. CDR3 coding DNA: TGTGCCACCACAGACTACTACGAGCAGTACTTC.

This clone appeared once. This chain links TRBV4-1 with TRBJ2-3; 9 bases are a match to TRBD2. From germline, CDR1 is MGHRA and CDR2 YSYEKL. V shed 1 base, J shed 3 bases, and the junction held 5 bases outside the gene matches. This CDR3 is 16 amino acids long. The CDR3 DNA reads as TGCGCCAGCAGCCAAGCGAGCGGGGGGAGGACAGATACGCAGTATTTT. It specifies CASSQASGGRTDTQYF.

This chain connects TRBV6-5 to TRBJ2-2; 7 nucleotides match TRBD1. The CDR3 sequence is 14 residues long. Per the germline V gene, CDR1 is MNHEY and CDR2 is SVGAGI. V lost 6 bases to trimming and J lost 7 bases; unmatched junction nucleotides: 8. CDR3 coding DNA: TGTGCCAGCAGACCAAAGGGGGCCTTCGGGGAGCTGTTTTTT. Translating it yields CASRPKGAFGELFF.

DNA of the CDR3: TGTGCCAGCAGTTATGGGGCGCGCGACTATGGCTACACCTTC. This gives the protein CASSYGARDYGYTF. The chain uses TRBV6-5 and TRBJ1-2, with TRBD1 as a possible D gene (5 bases). Germline CDR1 is MNHEY and CDR2 is SVGAGI. V lost 3 bases to trimming and J lost 3 bases, with 11 bases between them. CDR3 length: 14 amino acids.

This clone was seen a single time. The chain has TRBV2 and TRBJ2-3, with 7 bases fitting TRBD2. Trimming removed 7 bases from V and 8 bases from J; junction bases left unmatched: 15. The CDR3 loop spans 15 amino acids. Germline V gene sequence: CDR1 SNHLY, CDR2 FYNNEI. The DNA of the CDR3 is TGTGCCAGCACCTCGGGGTGGACCTCGGGAGGTACGCAGTATTTT. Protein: CASTSGWTSGGTQYF.

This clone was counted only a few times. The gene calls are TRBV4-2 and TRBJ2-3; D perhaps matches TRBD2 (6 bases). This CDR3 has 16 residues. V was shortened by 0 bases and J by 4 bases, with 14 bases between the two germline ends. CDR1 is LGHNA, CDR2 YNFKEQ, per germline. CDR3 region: CASSQEQTRGADTQYF. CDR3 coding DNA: TGTGCCAGCAGCCAAGAGCAGACTAGAGGAGCAGATACGCAGTATTTT.

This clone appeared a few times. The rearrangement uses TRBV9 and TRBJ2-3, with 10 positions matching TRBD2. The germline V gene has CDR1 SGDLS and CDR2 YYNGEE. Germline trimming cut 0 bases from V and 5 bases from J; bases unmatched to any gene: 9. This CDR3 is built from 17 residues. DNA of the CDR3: TGTGCCAGCAGCGTAGATCCAGCGGGGGGGCAGAAAGATACGCAGTATTTT. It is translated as CASSVDPAGGQKDTQYF.